This T cell receptor (beta chain) was captured by sequencing in a study of OX40 agonist ivuxolimab in advanced cancers. Study in general: An anti-OX40 (CD134) antibody with agonistic activity, ivuxolimab, was administered to patients. Subjects had a mean age of 60 years, with a range of about 23 to 85; more than 75% were male. Dosing consisted of intravenous ivuxolimab at 0.01 to 10 mg/kg every 2 weeks. Overall study results and limits: Clonal expansion among partial responders at 0.1-3.0 mg/kg ranked near the lowest.

CDR1 and CDR2 (germline): MNHEY, SVGAGI. There are 13 residues in the CDR3. V dropped 6 bases and J dropped 5 bases, with 13 bases sitting between them. This clone came up a few times. What it recognizes is unknown. Measured with immunoSEQ multiplex PCR; TCRdb has only the in-frame clones, and not every one. The profile shows some 62,000 clones, 80% to 95% of them singletons. Sequenced material: CD4+ or CD8+ T cells sorted from blood, taken in a trial of the OX40 agonist ivuxolimab. This TCR derives from an adult with an advanced solid tumor such as melanoma, head and neck, liver or kidney cancer. The gene calls are TRBV6-5 and TRBJ2-5; D is perhaps TRBD1 (5 bases). This chain's CDR3 is CASRNPSGETQYF. The CDR3 DNA is TGTGCCAGCAGAAACCCCTCAGGGGAGACCCAGTACTTC.